Below are 23 T cell receptor beta chains sequenced from a single sample in a study of glioma-infiltrating T cells. TCR alpha and beta CDR3 regions were amplified from RNA using iRepertoire nested multiplex PCR. TCRdb called the multiplex PCR reads again in MiXCR, with one record for every CDR3 protein. This sample carries more than 300,000 distinct CDR3 sequences, roughly two fifths of them seen once, and the ten largest clones take 12%. The sequenced sample consisted of glioma tissue, nonneoplastic brain tissue, or PBMCs (not recorded which). All receptors come from a human donor with low-grade glioma or glioblastoma, undergoing nonglioma brain surgery, or in good health (not recorded which).

The chain uses TRBV6-1 and TRBJ2-3, with TRBD2 matching 7 bases. The trim removed 5 bases at V and 0 bases at J, leaving 8 bases unmatched. CDR3 length equals 16 residues. Germline-derived CDR1 and CDR2 are MNHNS and SASEGT. The CDR3 is CASSSTSVASTDTQYF. In nucleotides, the CDR3 is TGTGCCAGCAGTTCAACTAGCGTTGCTAGCACAGATACGCAGTATTTT.

This CDR3 reads CASSPRPGLLYNEQFF. The CDR3 DNA reads as TGTGCCAGCAGCCCCCGCCCCGGACTTTTATACAATGAGCAGTTCTTC. The genes are TRBV27 and TRBJ2-1; possibly TRBD2 for D (5 bases). Germline V gene lookup returns CDR1 MNHEY and CDR2 SMNVEV (reference sequence). This CDR3 has 16 amino acids. V lost 6 bases, J lost 4 bases, and 19 bases lay in between.

This chain links TRBV20-1 with TRBJ2-7; 9 bases are shared with TRBD2. This CDR3 contains 14 residues. In germline, CDR1 is DFQATT, CDR2 SNEGSKA (reference sequence). The V and J ends lost 0 bases and 4 bases, in that order; junction bases with no gene match: 4. CDR3 sequence: CSARDVSGSYEQYF. In DNA, the CDR3 is TGCAGTGCTAGAGACGTTAGCGGGAGTTACGAGCAGTACTTC.

A few counts support this clonotype. A clone one base away is much larger, so this may be a read error. V is TRBV6-2 or TRBV6-3 and J is TRBJ2-3, with D possibly being TRBD1 (6 bases). This CDR3 spans 14 amino acids. Germline values: CDR1 MNHEY, CDR2 SVGEGT. As DNA, the CDR3 is TGTGCCAGCAGTTACTCGACATGGACAGATATGCAGTATTTT. This gives the protein CASSYSTWTDMQYF.

This chain joins TRBV29-1 and TRBJ1-2, with D possibly TRBD1 on 6 matching bases. Germline V lookup: CDR1 SQVTM, CDR2 ANQGSEA. Trimming took 0 bases from V and 11 from J, leaving 16 bases between them. The CDR3 loop spans 13 amino acids. The CDR3 region has the DNA TGCAGCGTTGAAGAGGGCAGGGGAACAGGTTACACCTTC. Its protein is CSVEEGRGTGYTF.

The chain uses TRBV7-2 and TRBJ2-7; D possibly corresponds to TRBD1 (8 bases). This CDR3 has 22 amino acids. Per germline, CDR1 SGHTA and CDR2 FQGNSA. With 5 bases removed from V and 3 bases from J, the gap between germline ends came to 38 bases. The CDR3 region is CASSAPLESLRGGRGRFYEQYF. CDR3 coding DNA: TGTGCCAGCAGCGCCCCTTTGGAGAGTCTCAGGGGGGGCAGGGGGCGCTTCTACGAGCAGTACTTC.

For this clonotype: This may come from a read error, since a much larger clone is one base off. The chain employs TRBV15 and TRBJ1-1; no clear D. The V end lost 0 bases, the J end lost 7 bases, and 15 bases lay between the germline ends. Germline loops: CDR1 LNHNV, CDR2 YYDKDF (reference sequence). This CDR3 is 15 amino acids long. The CDR3 DNA sequence: TGTGCCACCAGCAGAGATGGCCAAGCAGGCAGTGAAGCTTTCTTT. Its translation is CATSRDGQAGSEAFF.

This clonotype was counted at least ten times. V is TRBV20-1 and J is TRBJ2-1, with 9 bases matching TRBD2. Germline CDR1 reads DFQATT; CDR2 reads SNEGSKA (reference sequence). V lost 0 bases, J lost 5 bases, and 5 bases stayed unmatched. The CDR3 is 15 amino acids. DNA for the CDR3: TGCAGTGCTAGAGATTTTGCGGGAGGGGACAATGAGCAGTTCTTC. The encoded protein is CSARDFAGGDNEQFF.

A word on this clonotype: One end of the junction is discordant with germline, which a read error may explain. This chain uses TRBV7-2 with TRBJ2-3; 12 bases align to TRBD1. This CDR3 region has 18 residues. CDR1 is SGHTA and CDR2 is FQGNSA in the germline V gene. CDR3 loop: CASSQDPGQGAGTDTQYF. CDR3 nucleotides: TGCGCCAGCAGCCAAGATCCGGGACAGGGGGCAGGCACAGATACGCAGTATTTT.

Details on this clonotype: This may be a read error, as it is one base from a much larger clone. The gene calls are TRBV15 and TRBJ2-3, with 11 bases identical to TRBD2. This CDR3 is built from 14 residues. Germline CDR1 LNHNV, CDR2 YYDKDF (reference sequence). The CDR3 is CSTSTSGSPDTQYF. In DNA form, the CDR3 reads TGTTCCACCAGCACTAGCGGGAGCCCAGATACGCAGTATTTT.

This clonotype has a handful of counts. A read error may explain this, as a much larger clone is one base away. This rearrangement joins TRBV4-2 to TRBJ1-6; 11 bases fit TRBD1. Germline loops: CDR1 LGHNA, CDR2 YNFKEQ. The CDR3 contains 15 residues. This chain's CDR3 is CASSGQGALNSPIHF. The DNA of the CDR3 is TGTGCCAGCAGTGGACAGGGGGCTTTGAATTCACCCATCCACTTT.

This clonotype was detected only a few times. The chain links TRBV2 to TRBJ2-1; D perhaps matches TRBD2 (6 bases). Germline V gene sequence: CDR1 SNHLY, CDR2 FYNNEI. The CDR3 sequence is 15 residues long. V was shortened by 8 bases and J by 3 bases, with 17 bases between the two germline ends. The CDR3 coding sequence is TGTGCCAGCCTGCTCCGGGAGTATTACTACAATGAGCAGTTCTTC. Residues: CASLLREYYYNEQFF.

V is TRBV7-2 and J is TRBJ2-7; 11 bases fit TRBD2. Germline V gene lookup returns CDR1 SGHTA and CDR2 FQGNSA. The CDR3 covers 15 residues. V lost 5 bases and J lost 4; bases outside the gene matches: 7. For the CDR3, the DNA is TGTGCCAGCAGCATCGGACTAGCGGGCAATTACGAGCAGTACTTC. It is translated as CASSIGLAGNYEQYF.

This rearrangement joins TRBV6-1 to TRBJ2-1; 8 nucleotides align to TRBD2. Germline V gene data show CDR1 as MNHNS and CDR2 as SASEGT. The CDR3 is 15 residues long. V dropped 6 bases and J dropped 5; count of bases not matched to a gene: 9. CDR3 sequence reads: CASSQRLAIDNEQFF. CDR3 nucleotides: TGTGCCAGCAGCCAAAGACTAGCGATCGACAATGAGCAGTTCTTC.

On this clonotype: A much larger clone is a single base away; this may be a read error. The V and J genes are TRBV4-1 and TRBJ2-3; TRBD2 aligns across 7 bases. Trimming took 1 base from V and 7 from J; bases not matched to a gene: 8. The germline CDR1 and CDR2 sequences are MGHRA and YSYEKL. The CDR3 loop spans 15 amino acids. The CDR3 protein is CASSQGGGRTYTQYF. In DNA form, the CDR3 reads TGCGCCAGCAGCCAAGGCGGCGGGAGAACATATACGCAGTATTTT.

The V gene is TRBV20-1, the J gene TRBJ2-1; 12 bases line up with TRBD1. CDR1 and CDR2 from the germline V gene are DFQATT and SNEGSKA (reference sequence). After removal of 3 bases from V and 8 bases from J, the junction contained 8 bases not matched to a gene. The CDR3 sequence is 15 residues long. CDR3 sequence: CSASPGTGGGDEQFF. Written as DNA, the CDR3 is TGCAGTGCTAGTCCCGGGACAGGGGGCGGGGATGAGCAGTTCTTC.

In this sample, this clonotype turned up many times. V is TRBV15 and J is TRBJ1-1; no reliable D call. Germline CDR1 LNHNV, CDR2 YYDKDF (reference sequence). This CDR3 is built from 15 residues. V was shortened by 4 bases and J by 0 bases, with 12 bases between the two germline ends. DNA of the CDR3: TGTGCCACCAGCAAGTCGCTGGGCATGAACACTGAAGCTTTCTTT. Amino acids: CATSKSLGMNTEAFF.

This clonotype occurred a few times. The chain employs TRBV27 and TRBJ1-2; perhaps TRBD1 as D (5 bases). This CDR3 contains 17 residues. CDR1 is MNHEY and CDR2 is SMNVEV in the germline V gene (reference sequence). V shed 6 bases and J shed 3 bases, with 23 bases lying between them. The CDR3 loop reads CASRAHGTGTGYYGYTF. In nucleotides, the CDR3 is TGTGCCAGCAGGGCGCATGGGACGGGGACGGGGTACTATGGCTACACCTTC.

This clonotype appeared a few times. The chain couples TRBV20-1 to TRBJ2-7; 10 bases align to TRBD2. The length of the CDR3 is 15 residues. Per the germline V gene, CDR1 is DFQATT and CDR2 is SNEGSKA (reference sequence). J lost 4 bases, V lost 2 bases, and 8 bases had no gene match. CDR3 DNA sequence: TGCAGTGCTAGAATTCCTAGCGGGAGTTGGTACGAGCAGTACTTC. Translated: CSARIPSGSWYEQYF.

This chain uses TRBV19 with TRBJ2-7; TRBD1 matches 7 bases. The CDR3 is 15 residues long. V was clipped by 2 bases and J by 6 bases; unmatched bases: 10. CDR1 is LNHDA, CDR2 SQIVND, per germline (reference sequence). The CDR3 loop reads CASSIIGGQRGEQYF. The CDR3 DNA sequence: TGTGCCAGTAGTATAATAGGGGGACAGCGCGGCGAGCAGTACTTC.

The rearrangement links TRBV6-5 to TRBJ1-1; D unclear. V was cut by 5 bases and J by 1 base, with 11 bases left in between. Per the germline V gene, CDR1 is MNHEY and CDR2 is SVGAGI. This CDR3 contains 14 residues. The CDR3 DNA is TGTGCCAGCAGTGACCGGACTGCGAACACTGAAGCTTTCTTT. Its protein product is CASSDRTANTEAFF.

Concerning this clonotype: This may be a read error: a much more frequent sequence differs by one nucleotide. This chain connects TRBV28 to TRBJ1-3; the D gene is possibly TRBD1 (5 bases). From germline, CDR1 is MDHEN and CDR2 SYDVKM. This CDR3 region has 14 residues. V was clipped by 6 bases and J by 0 bases, with 9 bases between them. CDR3 region: CASRRDLSGNTIYF. Written as DNA, the CDR3 is TGTGCCAGCAGGCGGGACCTCTCTGGAAACACCATATATTTT.

Many counts were recorded for this clonotype. This chain joins TRBV27 and TRBJ2-7; 9 bases line up with TRBD1. The CDR3 is 15 amino acids. V lost 5 bases to trimming and J lost 0 bases; unmatched junction nucleotides: 5. Germline loops: CDR1 MNHEY, CDR2 SMNVEV (reference sequence). CDR3 nucleotides: TGTGCCAGCAGTCGGGGACAGGGTAGCTCCTACGAGCAGTACTTC. Translated: CASSRGQGSSYEQYF.